This T cell receptor (beta chain) was recorded in a study of blood T cell repertoires in COVID-19. From germline, CDR1 is SGDLS and CDR2 YYNGEE. The CDR3 contains 15 residues. V gave up 4 bases and J gave up 1 base; unmatched junction bases: 3. Original processing notes: Reference gene primer amplification yielded estimated nucleated cell counts. The data were produced by immunoSEQ multiplex PCR, yet TCRdb's version contains in-frame clones alone and is incomplete. D and trimming come from the DNA, and the V and J calls and clone size come from that table. The table has roughly 100,000 clones, 75% to 90% seen once.

The genes are TRBV9 and TRBJ2-1; 9 bases agree with TRBD2. The sequenced sample consisted of peripheral blood. The source is a woman aged 80 or over with acute or convalescent COVID-19. CDR3 in amino acids: CASSPSGISYNEQFF. The DNA of the CDR3 is TGTGCCAGCAGCCCTAGCGGGATTTCCTACAATGAGCAGTTCTTC.